This TCR beta chain is from a study of T-cell reconstitution after alpha-beta-depleted transplantation in children. Points from the study as a whole: The main origin of T-cell counts and diversity one year after transplant was newly produced T cells. Expanded clones from the graft, numbering several hundred, reportedly supplied alpha-beta T cells about two months after transplant. Surviving recipient T cells and intrathymic progenitors accounted for some patients' high TCRbeta diversity at day 60.

Using unique molecular identifiers, the investigators prepared the TCRbeta library. TCRdb reanalysed the PCR reads using MiXCR and keeps one entry per CDR3 protein. The sample has 250,000 to 400,000 distinct CDR3 sequences; roughly 21% are singletons. This clonotype was detected ten times or more. The antigen is not known. The sequencing used PBMCs, mostly from graft donor cells, collected 180 days after TCRalphabeta/CD19-depleted stem cell transplant. The source of this sequence is a male patient younger than 18 who had a stem cell transplant for acute lymphoblastic leukemia, so the T cells may come from the graft donor.

The CDR3 reads CASSLGQVHEQYF. The CDR3 bases are TGCGCCAGCAGCTTGGGACAGGTACACGAGCAGTACTTC. V and J are TRBV5-1 and TRBJ2-7; the D gene is possibly TRBD1 (6 bases). CDR1 SGHRS and CDR2 YFSETQ come from the germline V gene. The germline V and J ends were trimmed by 0 bases and 5 bases, with 9 bases remaining between them. This CDR3 contains 13 residues.